The present T cell receptor (beta chain) was sequenced within a study of identifying expanded T cells in peripheral blood. General study results and limits: Over two and four weeks, about 16 and 19 clones changed, versus around 1.3 between replicates.

As to this clone: What it recognizes is unknown.

The V and J ends lost 4 bases and 5 bases, in that order; junction bases with no gene match: 4. This CDR3 contains 15 residues. CDR1 is LNHDA and CDR2 is SQIVND in the germline V gene (reference sequence). No infections or other immune events were documented during collection. Sequencing used immunoSEQ multiplex PCR; TCRdb keeps in-frame clones, though not all of them. The sample records under 85,000 clones, 84% being singletons. The receptor was derived from a person aged 18 to 70 in good health. This chain links TRBV19 with TRBJ2-7; 14 nucleotides agree with TRBD2. Sequencing was done on a sample of blood. CDR3 bases: TGTGCCAGTAGTACCCGACTAGCGGGAGGGAACGAGCAGTACTTC. Protein sequence: CASSTRLAGGNEQYF.